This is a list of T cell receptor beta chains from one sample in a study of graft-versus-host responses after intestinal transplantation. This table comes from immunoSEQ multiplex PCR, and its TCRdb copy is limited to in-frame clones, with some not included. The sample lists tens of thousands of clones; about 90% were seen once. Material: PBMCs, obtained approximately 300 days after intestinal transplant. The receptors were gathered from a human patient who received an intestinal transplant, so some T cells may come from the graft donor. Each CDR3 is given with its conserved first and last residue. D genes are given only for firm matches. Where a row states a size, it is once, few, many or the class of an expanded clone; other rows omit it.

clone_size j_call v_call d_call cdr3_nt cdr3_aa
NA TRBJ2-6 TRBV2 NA TGTGCCAGCAGTGGACTTAGCTCTGGGGCCAACGTCCTGACTTTC CASSGLSSGANVLTF
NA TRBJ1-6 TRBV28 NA TGTGCCATAAAACCCTCGGACAATCGGTCGAATTCACCCCTCCACTTT CAIKPSDNRSNSPLHF
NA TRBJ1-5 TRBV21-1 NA TGTGCCAGCACCTCCGGTGCGGGAGTAATACGCGGCGGCAATCAGCCCCAGCATTTT CASTSGAGVIRGGNQPQHF
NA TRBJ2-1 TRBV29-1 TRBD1 TGCAGCGTTGAAGGGCAGGGGGTGAACAATGAGCAGTTCTTC CSVEGQGVNNEQFF
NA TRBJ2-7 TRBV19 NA TGTGCCAGTAGCCCCGGGGGTGACCCCTACGAGCAGTACTTC CASSPGGDPYEQYF
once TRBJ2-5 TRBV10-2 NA TGCGCCAGCAGAACTCCTCTAGGTGGGGGGGAGACCCAGTACTTC CASRTPLGGGETQYF
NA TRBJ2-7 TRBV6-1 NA TGTGCCAGCAGTGAGGGGACCATAGGACGGGTCTCCTACGAGCAGTACTTC CASSEGTIGRVSYEQYF
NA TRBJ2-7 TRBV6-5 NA TGTGCCAGCAGTTACGTGGGGGGCGGCTCCTACGAGCAGTACTTC CASSYVGGGSYEQYF
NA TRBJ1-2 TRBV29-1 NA TGCAGCGTTGTAGGGGGGGGACAATACACCTTC CSVVGGGQYTF
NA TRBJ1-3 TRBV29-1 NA TGCAGCGTGCGGGACCCTGGAAACACCATATATTTT CSVRDPGNTIYF
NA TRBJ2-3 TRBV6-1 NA TGTGCCAGCAGTGACCACAGGGTGAGCACAGATACGCAGTATTTT CASSDHRVSTDTQYF
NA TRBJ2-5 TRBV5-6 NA TGTGCCAGCAGCTTGGAGGTTTCGGGTCGGGAGACCCAGTACTTC CASSLEVSGRETQYF
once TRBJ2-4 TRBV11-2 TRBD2 TGTGCCAGCAGCTCAGCCCAACTAGCGGACCCCAAAAACATTCAGTACTTC CASSSAQLADPKNIQYF
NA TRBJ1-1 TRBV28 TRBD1 TGTGCCAGCAGTTTGACAGGGGCAGTCACGAGTACTGAAGCTTTCTTT CASSLTGAVTSTEAFF
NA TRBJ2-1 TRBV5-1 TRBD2 TGCGCCAGCAGCTTGGTAGAAGGCGGGGGGGCATACAATGAGCAGTTCTTC CASSLVEGGGAYNEQFF
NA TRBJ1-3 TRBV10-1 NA TGCGCCAGCAGTGAGGTAGCAGGGTCTGGAAACGCCATATATTTT CASSEVAGSGNAIYF
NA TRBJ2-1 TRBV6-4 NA TGTGCCAGCACTCTGACGTCGGGGCTGGGGGGATACAATGAGCAGTTCTTC CASTLTSGLGGYNEQFF
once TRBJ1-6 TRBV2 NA TGTGCCAGCAGTGTAACCGCAAGCTCCTATAATTCACCCCTCCACTTT CASSVTASSYNSPLHF
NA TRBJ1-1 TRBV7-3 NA TGTGCCAGCAGCTTAAATCAGCCAGGGGAAGGGGCTGAAGCTTTCTTT CASSLNQPGEGAEAFF
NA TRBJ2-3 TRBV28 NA TGTGCCAGCATGGGGGGTACGCAGTATTTT CASMGGTQYF
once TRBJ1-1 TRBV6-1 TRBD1 TGTGCCAGCAGTAACCGGGACAGATATAAAGCTTTCTTT CASSNRDRYKAFF
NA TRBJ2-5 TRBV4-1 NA TGCGCCAGCAGCCACCGACAGAATCAAGAGACCCAGTACTTC CASSHRQNQETQYF
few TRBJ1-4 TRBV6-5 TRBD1 TGTGCCAGCAGTTACTCGGGACAGGGGGGTGAAAAACTGTTTTTT CASSYSGQGGEKLFF
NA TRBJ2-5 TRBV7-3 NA TGTGCCAGCAGCTTAGACAGAGGAAAGCAAGAGACCCAGTACTTC CASSLDRGKQETQYF
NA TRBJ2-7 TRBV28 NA TGTGCCGGCAGCTTGACCTCCGGGACGAGAACCGAGCAGTACTTC CAGSLTSGTRTEQYF
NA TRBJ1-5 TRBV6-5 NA TGTGCCAGCAGCTACCTTCCCCTTGGGCCTAATCAGCCCCAGCATTTT CASSYLPLGPNQPQHF
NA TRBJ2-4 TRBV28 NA TGTGCCAGCAGTTTCACGCAAAACATTCAGTACTTC CASSFTQNIQYF
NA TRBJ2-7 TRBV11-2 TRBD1 TGTGCCAGCAGCTTAGATCTCTCCAGGGGGCAAGACGAGCAGTACTTC CASSLDLSRGQDEQYF
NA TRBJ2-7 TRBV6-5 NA TGTGCCAGCAGAATGACGGGATTAACCTACGAGCAGTACTTC CASRMTGLTYEQYF
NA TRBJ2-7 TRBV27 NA TGTGCCAGCCGCCAAGGAGTCGGCTACGAGCAGTACTTC CASRQGVGYEQYF
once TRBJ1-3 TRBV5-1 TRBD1 TGCGCCAGCAGCCCCGGGACAGGAGGAAACACCATATATTTT CASSPGTGGNTIYF
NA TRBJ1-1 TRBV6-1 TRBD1 TGTGCCAGCAGTGAAGGGACAGGGCTTGAAGCTTTCTTT CASSEGTGLEAFF
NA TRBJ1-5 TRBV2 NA TGTGCCAGCGAAAGACAGTATCTTAGCAATCAGCCCCAGCATTTT CASERQYLSNQPQHF
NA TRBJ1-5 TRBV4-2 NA TGTGCCAGCAGCCAAGAAGGCACGGCCACGGGATCCCAGCCCCAGCATTTT CASSQEGTATGSQPQHF